This T cell receptor (beta chain) was captured in a study of blood T cell repertoires in COVID-19 (dated by TCRdb to 2018 to 2021). With respect to the entire study: The collaborator samples originated in the United States, Italy and Spain and spanned the acute and convalescent phases of COVID-19. The material from the prospective study consisted of cDNA or gDNA derived from T cells, B-cell-depleted T cells, or PBMCs. The dataset comprised deeply sampled blood TCRbeta repertoires from subjects exposed to, actively infected with, or recovered from COVID-19. A freely available public database, intended as a resource for researchers studying the immune response to SARS-CoV-2, is where the repertoires were released. The samples were drawn from the first 160 participants of the ongoing ImmuneRACE study and from some 1,300 subjects provided by 6 global collaborators. A de-identified subject ID, COVID-19 status, age in years and sex were almost always included in the sample metadata. Where available, HLA class I and class II types were obtained from metadata supplied by the sample provider rather than from assay-based typing. The full study reports these points: Clinical and demographic metadata were provided uncurated, with the amount varying by source and participant.

TCRbeta CDR3 regions were amplified from genomic DNA using the immunoSEQ Assay, a bias-controlled multiplex PCR. The source study handled its data this way. The number of nucleated cells in each sample was estimated by amplification of reference gene primers within the assay. Sequence reads were collapsed and filtered to measure the absolute abundance of every unique TCRbeta CDR3 rearrangement. For each sample, productive Simpson clonality was calculated as the square root of Simpson's diversity index over productive rearrangements. Held by TCRdb, this immuneACCESS table contains in-frame sequences only and omits some clones. Under half of the omission traces to an unresolved V gene where checked; the cause of the rest is unknown. V, J and clone size derive from that table, while D and trimming were established from the DNA sequence. Counted in this sample were 150,000 to 200,000 clones; around 90% of them appeared once. The top ten clones comprise about 0.66% of the sample.

V and J lose 2 bases and 2 bases, and a span of 13 bases separates them. Inclusive of the bounding cysteine and phenylalanine, the CDR3 is 15 residues long. CDR3 DNA only is kept here, 45 bases in frame from base 1. CDR1 MDHEN and CDR2 SYDVKM are derived from the germline V gene. Whole blood was collected in K2EDTA tubes by collaborating institutions according to the institutions' own protocols. For TCRbeta analysis, collaborator samples were shipped as frozen whole blood, as isolated PBMCs, or as DNA extracted from either sample type. This clone was recorded once. It has no known antigen specificity. Base qualities are not provided; no much larger clone lies one nucleotide away.

This clonotype originated in a man in his fifties or sixties with acute or convalescent COVID-19. The sequence links TRBV28 to TRBJ2-7; D gene: possibly TRBD2, on 6 matching bases. Sequencing used peripheral blood. The CDR3 region: CASSLGGGYPYEQYF. The nucleotide sequence is TGTGCCAGCAGTTTAGGGGGAGGATATCCCTACGAGCAGTACTTC.